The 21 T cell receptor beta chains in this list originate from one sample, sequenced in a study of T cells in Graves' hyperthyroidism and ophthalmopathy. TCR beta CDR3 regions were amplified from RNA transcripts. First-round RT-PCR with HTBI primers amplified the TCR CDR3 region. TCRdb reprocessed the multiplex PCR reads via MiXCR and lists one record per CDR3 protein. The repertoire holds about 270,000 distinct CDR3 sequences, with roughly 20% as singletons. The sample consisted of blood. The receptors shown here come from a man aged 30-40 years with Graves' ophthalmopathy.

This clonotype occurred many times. The CDR3 DNA sequence: TGTGCCAGCAGCTTATCTTCGGGAATTCAGGGTGAGCAGTTCTTC. This sequence encodes CASSLSSGIQGEQFF. The chain uses TRBV7-2 and TRBJ2-1; either TRBD1 or TRBD2 may fit D (5 bases each). The germline V gene encodes CDR1 SGHTA and CDR2 FQGNSA. The V and J ends lost 2 bases and 9 bases respectively, with 17 bases between them. The CDR3 has 15 residues.

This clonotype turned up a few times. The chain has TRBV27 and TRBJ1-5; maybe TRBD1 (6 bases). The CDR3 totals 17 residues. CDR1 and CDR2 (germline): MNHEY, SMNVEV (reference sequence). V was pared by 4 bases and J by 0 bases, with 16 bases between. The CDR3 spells CASSYTGPGYSNQPQHF. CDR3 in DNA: TGTGCCAGCAGTTACACAGGGCCAGGGTATAGCAATCAGCCCCAGCATTTT.

The CDR3 spells CASSGRDTQYF. The CDR3 coding sequence is TGTGCCAGCAGCGGTAGGGATACGCAGTATTTT. This chain connects TRBV5-4 to TRBJ2-3; D ambiguous. The CDR3 sequence is 11 residues long. Germline V gene data show CDR1 as SGHNT and CDR2 as YYREEE (reference sequence). V was clipped by 4 bases and J by 6 bases, with 6 bases between them. Full variable domain (missing parts from reference TRBV5-4 and TRBJ2-3): ETGVTQSPTHLIKTRGQQVTLRCSSQSGHNTVSWYQQALGQGPQFIFQYYREEENGRGNFPPRFSGLQFPNYSSELNVNALELDDSALYLCASSGRDTQYFGPGTRLTVL.

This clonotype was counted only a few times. The CDR3 bases are TGTGCCAGTAGTATTGAGGGATTTCAAGATACGCAGTATTTT. Translating gives CASSIEGFQDTQYF. The V call is TRBV19, the J call TRBJ2-3; maybe TRBD2 (5 bases). V shed 3 bases and J shed 5 bases, with 12 bases lying between them. This CDR3 region has 14 residues. The germline gives CDR1 LNHDA, CDR2 SQIVND (reference sequence).

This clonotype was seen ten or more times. The CDR3 region is CASSLGPESYEQYF. The CDR3 coding sequence is TGCGCCAGCAGCTTAGGTCCAGAGTCCTACGAGCAGTACTTC. The V and J genes are TRBV5-1 and TRBJ2-7; D unclear. The germline CDR1 and CDR2 sequences are SGHRS and YFSETQ. The germline V and J ends were trimmed by 2 bases and 1 base, with 10 bases remaining between them. This CDR3 contains 14 residues.

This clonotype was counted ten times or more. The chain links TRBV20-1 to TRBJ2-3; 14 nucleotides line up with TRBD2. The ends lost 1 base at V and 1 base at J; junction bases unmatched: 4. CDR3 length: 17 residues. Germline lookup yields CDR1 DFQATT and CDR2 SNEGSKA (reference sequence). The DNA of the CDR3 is TGCAGTGCTAGAGGACTAGCGGGAGGGGGTGGCACAGATACGCAGTATTTT. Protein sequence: CSARGLAGGGGTDTQYF.

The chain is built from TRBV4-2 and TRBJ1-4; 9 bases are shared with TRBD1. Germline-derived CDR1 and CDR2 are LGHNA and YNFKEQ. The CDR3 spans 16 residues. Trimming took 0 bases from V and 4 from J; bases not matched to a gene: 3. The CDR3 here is CASSQEAGQGNEKLFF. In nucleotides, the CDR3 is TGTGCCAGCAGCCAAGAGGCGGGACAGGGTAATGAAAAACTGTTTTTT.

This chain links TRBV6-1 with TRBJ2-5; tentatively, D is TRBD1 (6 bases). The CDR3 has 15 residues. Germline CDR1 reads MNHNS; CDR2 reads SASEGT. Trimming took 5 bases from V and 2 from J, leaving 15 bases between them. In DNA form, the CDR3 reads TGTGCCAGCAGTCCCCAGGGGTCAGGGCAAGAGACCCAGTACTTC. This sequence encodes CASSPQGSGQETQYF.

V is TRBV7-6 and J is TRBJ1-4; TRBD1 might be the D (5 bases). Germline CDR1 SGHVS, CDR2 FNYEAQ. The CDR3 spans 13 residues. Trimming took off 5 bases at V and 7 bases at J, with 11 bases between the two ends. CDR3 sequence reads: CASSPRGGEKLFF. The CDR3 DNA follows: TGTGCCAGCAGCCCCCGGGGGGGTGAAAAACTGTTTTTT.

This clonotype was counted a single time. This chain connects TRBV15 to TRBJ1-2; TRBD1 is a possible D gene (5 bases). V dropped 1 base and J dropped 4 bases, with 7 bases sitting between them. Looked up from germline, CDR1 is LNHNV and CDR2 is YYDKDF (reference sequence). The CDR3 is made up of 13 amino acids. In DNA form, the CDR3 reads TGTGCCACCAGCAGAGGACAGACCTATGGCTACACCTTC. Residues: CATSRGQTYGYTF.

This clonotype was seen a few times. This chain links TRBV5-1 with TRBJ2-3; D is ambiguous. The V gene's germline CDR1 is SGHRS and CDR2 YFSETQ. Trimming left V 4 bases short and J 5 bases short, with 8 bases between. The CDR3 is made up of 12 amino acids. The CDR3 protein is CASSLVQDTQYF. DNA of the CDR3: TGCGCCAGCAGCCTCGTTCAAGATACGCAGTATTTT. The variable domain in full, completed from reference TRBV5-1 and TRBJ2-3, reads KAGVTQTPRYLIKTRGQQVTLSCSPISGHRSVSWYQQTPGQGLQFLFEYFSETQRNKGNFPGRFSGRQFSNSRSEMNVSTLELGDSALYLCASSLVQDTQYFGPGTRLTVL.

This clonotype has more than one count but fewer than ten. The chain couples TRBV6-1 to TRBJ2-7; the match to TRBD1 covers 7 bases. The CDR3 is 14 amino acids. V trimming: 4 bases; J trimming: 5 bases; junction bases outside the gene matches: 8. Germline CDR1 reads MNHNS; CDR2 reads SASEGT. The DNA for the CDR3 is TGTGCCAGCAGTGTTTACAGGGGTCGGGACGAGCAGTACTTC. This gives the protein CASSVYRGRDEQYF.

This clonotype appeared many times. For the CDR3, the DNA is TGCGCCAGCAGCCAAGAAGGGACCCTCAGAGAGACCCAGTACTTC. This codes for CASSQEGTLRETQYF. The chain couples TRBV4-1 to TRBJ2-5; D possibly uses TRBD1 or TRBD2 (5 bases each). CDR1 MGHRA and CDR2 YSYEKL come from the germline V gene. This CDR3 contains 15 residues. V was clipped by 0 bases and J by 4 bases, with 12 bases between them.

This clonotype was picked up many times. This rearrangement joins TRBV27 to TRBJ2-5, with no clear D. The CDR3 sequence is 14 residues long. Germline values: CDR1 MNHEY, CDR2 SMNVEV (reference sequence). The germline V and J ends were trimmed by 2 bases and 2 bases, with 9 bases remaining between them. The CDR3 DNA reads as TGTGCCAGCAGTTTACACAGTCCTCAAGAGACCCAGTACTTC. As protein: CASSLHSPQETQYF.

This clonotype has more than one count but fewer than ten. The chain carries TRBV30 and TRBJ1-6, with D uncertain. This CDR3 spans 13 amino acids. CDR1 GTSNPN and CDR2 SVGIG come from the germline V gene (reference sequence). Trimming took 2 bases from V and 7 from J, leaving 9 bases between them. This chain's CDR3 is CAWSRRENSPLHF. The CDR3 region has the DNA TGTGCCTGGAGTAGACGGGAGAATTCACCCCTCCACTTT.

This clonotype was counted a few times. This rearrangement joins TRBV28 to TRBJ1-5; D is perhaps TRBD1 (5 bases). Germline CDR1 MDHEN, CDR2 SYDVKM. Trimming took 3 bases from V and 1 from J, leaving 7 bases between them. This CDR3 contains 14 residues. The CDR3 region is CASSFPGSNQPQHF. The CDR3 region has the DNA TGTGCCAGCAGTTTTCCAGGGAGCAATCAGCCCCAGCATTTT.

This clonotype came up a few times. This CDR3 is CAIGRTGGSYEQYF. For the CDR3, the DNA is TGTGCCATAGGGAGGACAGGGGGCTCGTACGAGCAGTACTTC. The V call is TRBV10-3, the J call TRBJ2-7, with TRBD1 matching over 11 bases. CDR1 is ENHRY and CDR2 is SYGVKD in the germline V gene. The CDR3 loop spans 14 amino acids. V lost 9 bases, J lost 4 bases, and 8 bases stayed unmatched.

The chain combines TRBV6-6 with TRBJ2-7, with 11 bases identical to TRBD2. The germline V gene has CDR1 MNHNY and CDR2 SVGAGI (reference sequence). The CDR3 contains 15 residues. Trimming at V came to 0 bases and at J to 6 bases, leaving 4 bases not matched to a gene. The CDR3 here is CASSYSTSGSSEQYF. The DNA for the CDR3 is TGTGCCAGCAGTTACTCAACTAGCGGGAGTAGCGAGCAGTACTTC.

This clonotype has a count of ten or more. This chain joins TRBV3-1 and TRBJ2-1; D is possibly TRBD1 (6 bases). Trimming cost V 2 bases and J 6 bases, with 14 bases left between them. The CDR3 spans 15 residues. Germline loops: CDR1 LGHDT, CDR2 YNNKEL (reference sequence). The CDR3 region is CASSQSLQGGNEQFF. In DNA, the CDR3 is TGTGCCAGCAGCCAATCCCTACAGGGTGGCAATGAGCAGTTCTTC.

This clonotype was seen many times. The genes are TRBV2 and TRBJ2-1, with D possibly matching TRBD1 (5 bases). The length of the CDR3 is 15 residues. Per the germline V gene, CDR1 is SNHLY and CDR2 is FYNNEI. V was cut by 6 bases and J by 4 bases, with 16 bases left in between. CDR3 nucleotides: TGTGCCAGCAGAGGCGGTACACAGGCGTACAATGAGCAGTTCTTC. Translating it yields CASRGGTQAYNEQFF. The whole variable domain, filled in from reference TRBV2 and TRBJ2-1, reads EPEVTQTPSHQVTQMGQEVILRCVPISNHLYFYWYRQILGQKVEFLVSFYNNEISEKSEIFDDQFSVERPDGSNFTLKIRSTKLEDSAMYFCASRGGTQAYNEQFFGPGTRLTVL.

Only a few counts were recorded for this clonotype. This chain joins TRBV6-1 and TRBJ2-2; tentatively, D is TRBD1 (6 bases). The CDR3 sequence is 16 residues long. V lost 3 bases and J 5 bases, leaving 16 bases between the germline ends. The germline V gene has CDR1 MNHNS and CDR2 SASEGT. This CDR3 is CASSDPPGVGTGELFF. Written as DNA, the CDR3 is TGTGCCAGCAGTGACCCACCAGGGGTGGGGACCGGGGAGCTGTTTTTT.